The 29 T cell receptor beta chains below all came from one sample that was sequenced in a study of response to subunit inactivated influenza vaccine. Each CDR3 protein gets one entry after TCRdb re-called the RT-PCR reads with MiXCR. This sample has approximately 700,000 distinct CDR3 sequences, with approximately 13% found just once. The sample was PBMCs from blood, taken less than 15 days before vaccination. Receptors originate from a man aged 45 to 65 who received an inactivated influenza vaccine.

This clonotype was recorded a few times. This chain joins TRBV4-2 and TRBJ2-7; 9 bases are shared with TRBD1. The CDR3 covers 18 residues. V shed 0 bases, J shed 4 bases, and the junction held 13 bases outside the gene matches. CDR1 is LGHNA and CDR2 is YNFKEQ in the germline V gene. The DNA for the CDR3 is TGTGCCAGCAGCCAAGATGGCCCTACGGGACAGGGTGTATACGAGCAGTACTTC. This gives the protein CASSQDGPTGQGVYEQYF.

CDR3: CASSFGRAGVVSYNEQFF. The CDR3 nucleotides are TGTGCCAGCAGTTTTGGCAGGGCGGGAGTCGTCTCCTACAATGAGCAGTTCTTC. The chain joins TRBV28 to TRBJ2-1; 7 bases align to TRBD2. The CDR3 runs to 18 residues. Germline CDR1 reads MDHEN; CDR2 reads SYDVKM. Unmatched junction bases numbered 11, after V lost 3 bases and J lost 0 bases. The full variable domain, its missing parts supplied by reference TRBV28 and TRBJ2-1, is DVKVTQSSRYLVKRTGEKVFLECVQDMDHENMFWYRQDPGLGLRLIYFSYDVKMKEKGDIPEGYSVSREKKERFSLILESASTNQTSMYLCASSFGRAGVVSYNEQFFGPGTRLTVL.

The chain has TRBV6-1 and TRBJ1-4; 9 bases agree with TRBD1. The germline V gene encodes CDR1 MNHNS and CDR2 SASEGT. V shed 7 bases and J 7 bases; nucleotides not matched to a gene: 7. There are 14 residues in the CDR3. The CDR3 sequence is CASNKQGAGEKLFF. The DNA for the CDR3 is TGTGCCAGCAACAAACAGGGGGCCGGTGAAAAACTGTTTTTT.

This clonotype was seen a few times. The J gene is TRBJ2-4, the V gene TRBV20-1; TRBD1 might be the D (5 bases). Germline V CDR1 and CDR2: DFQATT, SNEGSKA (reference sequence). The CDR3 covers 14 residues. Trimming removed 0 bases from V and 8 bases from J, with 14 bases in between. For the CDR3, the DNA is TGCAGTGCTAGAGATCTGGGGCGTATGGACATTCAGTACTTC. It encodes CSARDLGRMDIQYF.

This clonotype was counted a few times. This chain's CDR3 is CSVVSFRGEQYF. CDR3 in DNA: TGCAGCGTTGTCAGCTTCCGGGGCGAGCAGTACTTC. This chain links TRBV29-1 with TRBJ2-7; D may be TRBD2 (5 bases). The CDR3 is 12 amino acids. Germline V gives CDR1 SQVTM, CDR2 ANQGSEA. Trimming shortened V by 4 bases and J by 6 bases, and 13 bases separated the two germline ends.

This clonotype was recorded a few times. This chain connects TRBV7-8 to TRBJ2-7; 9 bases fit TRBD2. Germline V gives CDR1 SGHVS, CDR2 FQNEAQ. Trimming removed 1 base from V and 6 bases from J; junction bases left unmatched: 7. The CDR3 covers 15 residues. CDR3 sequence: CASSLVGLAGSEQYF. CDR3 DNA sequence: TGTGCCAGCAGCTTAGTTGGGCTAGCGGGGAGCGAGCAGTACTTC.

This clonotype was seen once. The chain uses TRBV29-1 and TRBJ2-7, with 10 bases that match TRBD2. Germline CDR1 reads SQVTM; CDR2 reads ANQGSEA. The CDR3 runs 17 residues. The V and J ends lost 0 bases and 7 bases, in that order; junction bases with no gene match: 15. The chain's CDR3 is CSVEDPGERAGGPEQYF. CDR3 nucleotide sequence: TGCAGCGTTGAAGATCCGGGGGAAAGAGCGGGAGGGCCTGAGCAGTACTTC.

This sequence joins TRBV20-1 and TRBJ2-3; TRBD2 is a possible D gene (6 bases). The germline V gene has CDR1 DFQATT and CDR2 SNEGSKA (reference sequence). Trimming took off 5 bases at V and 2 bases at J, with 17 bases between the two ends. The CDR3 totals 15 residues. The CDR3 region has the DNA TGCAGTGCTTATTCTTTAGCGGAACCCACAGATACGCAGTATTTT. This sequence encodes CSAYSLAEPTDTQYF.

This clonotype was detected only a few times. The J gene is TRBJ1-4, the V gene TRBV20-1; D is unclear. V was pared by 0 bases and J by 9 bases, with 17 bases between. Germline lookup yields CDR1 DFQATT and CDR2 SNEGSKA (reference sequence). The CDR3 has 15 amino acids. The CDR3 DNA is TGCAGTGCTAGAGATCAGGTGGTGACCAGGAAAAAACTGTTTTTT. It is translated as CSARDQVVTRKKLFF.

This clonotype was seen only a few times. The rearrangement joins TRBV5-5 to TRBJ1-5; D ambiguous. Germline V gene lookup returns CDR1 SGHKS and CDR2 YYEKEE (reference sequence). Trimming stripped 4 bases from V and 4 bases from J, with 9 bases between. The CDR3 totals 13 residues. This CDR3 reads CASSTDPNQPQHF. The CDR3 DNA sequence: TGTGCCAGCAGCACCGATCCGAATCAGCCCCAGCATTTT.

The chain combines TRBV6-1 with TRBJ2-4; D uncertain. CDR1 is MNHNS, CDR2 SASEGT, per germline. Between the trimmed V and J ends, which lost 6 bases and 4 bases, there was a span of 4 bases. The CDR3 is 11 amino acids. CDR3 nucleotide sequence: TGTGCCAGCAGCGCTAAAAACATTCAGTACTTC. This encodes CASSAKNIQYF.

About this clonotype itself: One end of the junction does not line up with germline, which may come from a read error. This chain joins TRBV5-1 and TRBJ2-7; 10 bases align to TRBD1. The CDR3 spans 14 residues. Per germline, CDR1 SGHRS and CDR2 YFSETQ. The CDR3 DNA reads TGCGCCAGCGGGACCGGGACAGGGGTCTACGGGCAGTACTTC. Encoded protein: CASGTGTGVYGQYF.

The genes are TRBV6-1 and TRBJ2-7, with 7 nucleotides matching TRBD1. Germline values: CDR1 MNHNS, CDR2 SASEGT. With 6 bases clipped from V and 0 bases from J, the junction kept 2 bases outside the gene matches. This CDR3 region has 13 residues. The CDR3 region has the DNA TGTGCCAGCAGGACAGGGAGCTCCTACGAGCAGTACTTC. It translates to CASRTGSSYEQYF.

V and J are TRBV20-1 and TRBJ2-1; the match to TRBD2 covers 8 bases. CDR3 length: 15 amino acids. Trimming took 6 bases from V and 4 from J; bases not matched to a gene: 11. Germline lookup yields CDR1 DFQATT and CDR2 SNEGSKA (reference sequence). Written as DNA, the CDR3 is TGCAGTGCCGCATATAGCGGGAATCTGTACAATGAGCAGTTCTTC. It encodes CSAAYSGNLYNEQFF.

V gene TRBV6-5 combines with J gene TRBJ2-5, with 10 bases matching TRBD1. The CDR3 sequence is 14 residues long. V lost 4 bases to trimming and J lost 5 bases; unmatched junction nucleotides: 4. Germline V gene lookup returns CDR1 MNHEY and CDR2 SVGAGI. CDR3 amino acids: CASSWDRGGETQYF. In DNA form, the CDR3 reads TGTGCCAGCAGTTGGGACAGGGGTGGGGAGACCCAGTACTTC.

The rearrangement links TRBV20-1 to TRBJ1-4; D perhaps matches TRBD1 (5 bases). Trimming removed 6 bases from V and 8 bases from J, with 16 bases in between. Germline values: CDR1 DFQATT, CDR2 SNEGSKA (reference sequence). The CDR3 runs 13 residues. CDR3: CSARRGNREKLFF. DNA for the CDR3: TGCAGTGCCCGAAGGGGTAATCGGGAAAAACTGTTTTTT.

This clonotype turned up a few times. V usage is TRBV4-3 and J usage is TRBJ2-7; D could derive from TRBD1 or TRBD2 (5 bases each). Germline V gene lookup returns CDR1 LGHNA and CDR2 YSLEER. The length of the CDR3 is 15 residues. With 0 bases removed from V and 4 bases from J, the gap between germline ends came to 13 bases. The CDR3 sequence: CASSQDLGRQYEQYF. As DNA, the CDR3 is TGCGCCAGCAGCCAAGATCTGGGACGGCAATACGAGCAGTACTTC.

This clonotype was counted a few times. The chain combines TRBV10-3 with TRBJ2-2, with TRBD2 identical over 13 bases. The CDR3 spans 16 residues. J was trimmed by 10 bases and V by 4 bases; bases with no gene match: 9. CDR1 and CDR2 from the germline V gene are ENHRY and SYGVKD. The CDR3 DNA reads as TGTGCCATCAGTGTTAGGACTAGCGGGAGACACGAGGAGCTGTTTTTT. Translated: CAISVRTSGRHEELFF.

The chain carries TRBV6-2 or TRBV6-3 and TRBJ2-5; D may be TRBD1 (6 bases). The CDR3 is made up of 14 amino acids. V was cut by 2 bases and J by 5 bases, with 12 bases left in between. Looked up from germline, CDR1 is MNHEY and CDR2 is SVGEGT. The CDR3 region is CASSYPDQGETQYF. The DNA of the CDR3 is TGTGCCAGCAGTTACCCGGACCAGGGGGAGACCCAGTACTTC.

This clonotype was picked up a small number of times. The genes are TRBV20-1 and TRBJ1-1; D possibly corresponds to TRBD1 (5 bases). Looked up from germline, CDR1 is DFQATT and CDR2 is SNEGSKA (reference sequence). V was pared by 0 bases and J by 1 base, with 9 bases between. The CDR3 spans 14 residues. The CDR3 DNA is TGCAGTGCTAGAGACGGGACCGCGAACACTGAAGCTTTCTTT. It yields the protein CSARDGTANTEAFF.

The V call is TRBV6-5, the J call TRBJ2-1; D gene ambiguous. The CDR3 spans 12 residues. V lost 6 bases and J lost 4, with 7 bases in between. Germline lookup yields CDR1 MNHEY and CDR2 SVGAGI. The CDR3 protein is CASRSGYNEQFF. CDR3 nucleotides: TGTGCCAGCAGGTCTGGTTACAATGAGCAGTTCTTC.

This clonotype was observed a handful of times. The V call is TRBV5-6, the J call TRBJ2-1, with TRBD2 identical over 7 bases. The CDR3 runs to 13 residues. V lost 2 bases, J lost 15 bases, and 11 bases stayed unmatched. In germline, CDR1 is SGHDT, CDR2 YYEEEE. The chain's CDR3 is CASSFGKWTSPFF. The DNA for the CDR3 is TGTGCCAGCAGCTTCGGGAAGTGGACTAGTCCGTTCTTC.

This chain connects TRBV5-5 to TRBJ1-4, with D maybe TRBD1 (6 bases). Trimming removed 0 bases at V and 5 bases at J, with 14 bases between. This CDR3 contains 16 residues. CDR1 is SGHKS, CDR2 YYEKEE, per germline (reference sequence). The CDR3 sequence is CASSLGRGTQNEKLFF. The CDR3 nucleotides are TGTGCCAGCAGCTTGGGCAGGGGAACACAAAATGAAAAACTGTTTTTT.

This clonotype has just a few counts. The J gene is TRBJ2-2, the V gene TRBV6-5, with TRBD1 identical over 7 bases. V shed 1 base and J 5 bases; nucleotides not matched to a gene: 4. The CDR3 consists of 15 residues. From germline, CDR1 is MNHEY and CDR2 SVGAGI. CDR3 in DNA: TGTGCCAGCAGTTACTTAGGGGGCGGAACCGGGGAGCTGTTTTTT. This codes for CASSYLGGGTGELFF.

This clonotype was recorded many times. The genes are TRBV7-8 and TRBJ2-2; D remains unclear. The CDR3 runs to 13 residues. Germline-derived CDR1 and CDR2 are SGHVS and FQNEAQ. Trimming removed 5 bases at V and 4 bases at J, with 8 bases between. Here the CDR3 DNA reads TGTGCCAGCAGCGGAGTTAGCACCGGGGAGCTGTTTTTT. This encodes CASSGVSTGELFF. The complete variable domain, with remaining parts taken from reference TRBV7-8 and TRBJ2-2, reads GAGVSQSPRYKVAKRGQDVALRCDPISGHVSLFWYQQALGQGPEFLTYFQNEAQLDKSGLPSDRFFAERPEGSVSTLKIQRTQQEDSAVYLCASSGVSTGELFFGEGSRLTVL.

This clonotype was counted at least ten times. The CDR3 reads CASSLASGQPQHF. The CDR3 bases are TGCGCCAGCAGCTTGGCCAGTGGTCAGCCCCAGCATTTT. The V call is TRBV5-1, the J call TRBJ1-5; D is unclear. From germline, CDR1 is SGHRS and CDR2 YFSETQ. V was trimmed by 0 bases and J by 6 bases, leaving 7 bases between them. The CDR3 is 13 amino acids.

This sequence joins TRBV11-1 and TRBJ2-3; tentatively, D is TRBD1 or TRBD2 (6 bases each). The germline gives CDR1 SGHAT, CDR2 FQDESV (reference sequence). CDR3 length equals 19 residues. V was clipped by 3 bases and J by 0 bases, with 22 bases between them. CDR3 sequence (DNA): TGTGCCAGCAGCTTCCGGGGGCCCTTGGGAGATTATAGCACAGATACGCAGTATTTT. Translation: CASSFRGPLGDYSTDTQYF.

The sample holds a few counts of this clonotype. The J gene is TRBJ1-1, the V gene TRBV6-2 or TRBV6-3, with D tentatively TRBD1 (6 bases). The germline V and J ends were trimmed by 2 bases and 6 bases, with 13 bases remaining between them. This CDR3 has 14 residues. In germline, CDR1 is MNHEY, CDR2 SVGEGT. For the CDR3, the DNA is TGTGCCAGCAGTTACCTGCAGTCAGGGGCTGAAGCTTTCTTT. Encoded protein: CASSYLQSGAEAFF.

There are a few counts of this clonotype. The V gene is TRBV5-6, the J gene TRBJ2-2; TRBD1 matches at 8 bases. Unmatched junction bases numbered 13, after V lost 0 bases and J lost 6 bases. This CDR3 is built from 18 residues. Looked up from germline, CDR1 is SGHDT and CDR2 is YYEEEE. The CDR3 loop reads CASSLEGRGLKSAGELFF. In nucleotides, the CDR3 is TGTGCCAGCAGCTTGGAGGGCAGGGGGCTTAAGTCCGCCGGGGAGCTGTTTTTT.